This is a list of T cell receptor beta chains from one sample in a study of control samples from healthy donors and cancer patients. Sequenced by immunoSEQ multiplex PCR; TCRdb stores in-frame clones only, minus some. The sample shows 150,000 to 200,000 clones, nearly 90% of them seen only once. The source material was blood. Receptor source: a woman in her 50s in good health. Each CDR3 is given with its conserved first and last residue. The order of the fields is D gene, clone size, J gene, V gene, CDR3 length, CDR3 DNA, CDR3 protein. D genes are given only for firm matches. Only some rows state a clone size, as once, few, many or a class for expanded clones.

d_call: -; clone_size: -; j_call: TRBJ2-3; v_call: TRBV3-1/TRBV3-2; cdr3_length: 13; cdr3_nt: TGTGCCAGCAGTAGATCGGGTGCAGATACGCAGTATTTT; cdr3_aa: CASSRSGADTQYF
d_call: -; clone_size: -; j_call: TRBJ1-2; v_call: TRBV5-1; cdr3_length: 14; cdr3_nt: TGCGCCAGCAGCTTAGGACAGAATAACTATGGCTACACCTTC; cdr3_aa: CASSLGQNNYGYTF
d_call: -; clone_size: -; j_call: TRBJ2-3; v_call: TRBV7-2; cdr3_length: 12; cdr3_nt: TGTGCCAGCAGCTTAGATAAGGATACGCAGTATTTT; cdr3_aa: CASSLDKDTQYF
d_call: TRBD1; clone_size: -; j_call: TRBJ1-2; v_call: TRBV6-5; cdr3_length: 12; cdr3_nt: TGTGCCAGCAGCCGGACAGGGGGCGTAGACACCTTC; cdr3_aa: CASSRTGGVDTF
d_call: -; clone_size: many; j_call: TRBJ1-5; v_call: TRBV7-3; cdr3_length: 14; cdr3_nt: TGTGCCAGCAGCTTTGGACAGAGCAATCAGCCCCAGCATTTT; cdr3_aa: CASSFGQSNQPQHF
d_call: -; clone_size: -; j_call: TRBJ1-5; v_call: TRBV30; cdr3_length: 13; cdr3_nt: TGTGCCTGGAGTCCCAATAGCAATCAGCCCCAGCATTTT; cdr3_aa: CAWSPNSNQPQHF
d_call: TRBD2; clone_size: -; j_call: TRBJ2-3; v_call: TRBV5-4; cdr3_length: 14; cdr3_nt: TGTGCCAGCAGCATCGGGGGGAGCACAGATACGCAGTATTTT; cdr3_aa: CASSIGGSTDTQYF
d_call: TRBD2; clone_size: -; j_call: TRBJ2-5; v_call: TRBV7-2; cdr3_length: 16; cdr3_nt: TGTGCCAGCAGCTTAGTCGGGACTAGCGGACAAGAGACCCAGTACTTC; cdr3_aa: CASSLVGTSGQETQYF
d_call: TRBD1; clone_size: once; j_call: TRBJ1-6; v_call: TRBV27; cdr3_length: 18; cdr3_nt: TGTGCCAGCAGTTTTCGGACAGGGATTCAGAGGGATAATTCACCCCTCCACTTT; cdr3_aa: CASSFRTGIQRDNSPLHF
d_call: TRBD1; clone_size: -; j_call: TRBJ1-2; v_call: TRBV7-8; cdr3_length: 17; cdr3_nt: TGTGCCAGCAGCTTACGACAGGGGCCGCTCCGGGACTATGGCTACACCTTC; cdr3_aa: CASSLRQGPLRDYGYTF
d_call: -; clone_size: -; j_call: TRBJ2-2; v_call: TRBV4-1; cdr3_length: 13; cdr3_nt: TGCGCCAGCAGCCCCATGGACACCGGGGAGCTGTTTTTT; cdr3_aa: CASSPMDTGELFF
d_call: -; clone_size: -; j_call: TRBJ1-5; v_call: TRBV19; cdr3_length: 13; cdr3_nt: TGTGCCAGTCAACAGGGAGTCAATCAGCCCCAGCATTTT; cdr3_aa: CASQQGVNQPQHF
d_call: -; clone_size: -; j_call: TRBJ1-2; v_call: TRBV7-9; cdr3_length: 15; cdr3_nt: TGTGCCAGCAGCCCACCCCCAATAAGGTGGGATGGCTACACCTTC; cdr3_aa: CASSPPPIRWDGYTF
d_call: -; clone_size: once; j_call: TRBJ1-3; v_call: TRBV5-6; cdr3_length: 15; cdr3_nt: TGTGCCAGCAGCTTGGTTACAGGGACCGGAAACACCATATATTTT; cdr3_aa: CASSLVTGTGNTIYF
d_call: -; clone_size: -; j_call: TRBJ1-1; v_call: TRBV28; cdr3_length: 14; cdr3_nt: TGTGCCAGCAGGGTTTCTGGGGATGGCACTGAAGCTTTCTTT; cdr3_aa: CASRVSGDGTEAFF
d_call: TRBD1; clone_size: -; j_call: TRBJ1-4; v_call: TRBV25-1; cdr3_length: 15; cdr3_nt: TGTGCCAGCAGTGAAATTTCGCGACAGGGAGGAAAACTGTTTTTT; cdr3_aa: CASSEISRQGGKLFF
d_call: TRBD1; clone_size: -; j_call: TRBJ2-7; v_call: TRBV28; cdr3_length: 15; cdr3_nt: TGTGCCAGCAGTTCCCCCCGGGACAGTGCCTACGAGCAGTACTTC; cdr3_aa: CASSSPRDSAYEQYF
d_call: TRBD1; clone_size: -; j_call: TRBJ2-5; v_call: TRBV10-3; cdr3_length: 14; cdr3_nt: TGTGCCATCAGTGCTGACAGGGGGCAGGAGACCCAGTACTTC; cdr3_aa: CAISADRGQETQYF
d_call: -; clone_size: -; j_call: TRBJ2-1; v_call: TRBV3-1/TRBV3-2; cdr3_length: 18; cdr3_nt: TGTGCCAGCAGCCAAGCTCCATCGGACTCAGGGCGTTACAATGAGCAGTTCTTC; cdr3_aa: CASSQAPSDSGRYNEQFF
d_call: TRBD1; clone_size: once; j_call: TRBJ1-2; v_call: TRBV25-1; cdr3_length: 15; cdr3_nt: TGTGCCAGCAGCACTATCCAACAGGGGAACTATGGCTACACCTTC; cdr3_aa: CASSTIQQGNYGYTF
d_call: TRBD2; clone_size: -; j_call: TRBJ2-3; v_call: TRBV6-2/TRBV6-3; cdr3_length: 14; cdr3_nt: TGTGCCAGCAGTCACCGGGAGGGTATAGATACGCAGTATTTT; cdr3_aa: CASSHREGIDTQYF
d_call: TRBD1; clone_size: -; j_call: TRBJ1-3; v_call: TRBV27; cdr3_length: 20; cdr3_nt: TGTGCCAGCAGTCGAATTTCCGGGACAGGGGGAACGAGCTCTGGAAACACCATATATTTT; cdr3_aa: CASSRISGTGGTSSGNTIYF
d_call: -; clone_size: -; j_call: TRBJ1-1; v_call: TRBV7-2; cdr3_length: 14; cdr3_nt: TGTGCCAGCAGCTTACTGGGAGGGAACACTGAAGCTTTCTTT; cdr3_aa: CASSLLGGNTEAFF
d_call: -; clone_size: -; j_call: TRBJ2-1; v_call: TRBV5-4; cdr3_length: 15; cdr3_nt: TGTGCCAGCAGCTTGTATTTCGGAGGGAGGAATGAGCAGTTCTTC; cdr3_aa: CASSLYFGGRNEQFF
d_call: TRBD1; clone_size: -; j_call: TRBJ2-3; v_call: TRBV11-2; cdr3_length: 17; cdr3_nt: TGTGCCAGCAGCTTAGCGACCCGGACAGGTGGCACAGATACGCAGTATTTT; cdr3_aa: CASSLATRTGGTDTQYF
d_call: TRBD2; clone_size: -; j_call: TRBJ2-5; v_call: TRBV13; cdr3_length: 18; cdr3_nt: TGTGCCAGCAGGGGGTTAAGGACTAGCGGGAGATATGGAGAGACCCAGTACTTC; cdr3_aa: CASRGLRTSGRYGETQYF
d_call: TRBD2; clone_size: -; j_call: TRBJ2-1; v_call: TRBV6-2/TRBV6-3; cdr3_length: 14; cdr3_nt: TGTGCCAGCGGCCTAGCGGGAGGGCCAAATGAGCAGTTCTTC; cdr3_aa: CASGLAGGPNEQFF
d_call: -; clone_size: once; j_call: TRBJ1-4; v_call: TRBV5-4; cdr3_length: 13; cdr3_nt: TGTGCCAGCAGCTATCGGGACTCTGAAAAACTGTTTTTT; cdr3_aa: CASSYRDSEKLFF
d_call: TRBD1; clone_size: -; j_call: TRBJ1-5; v_call: TRBV30; cdr3_length: 13; cdr3_nt: TGTGCCTGGAGCTGGGACAGTAATCAGCCCCAGCATTTT; cdr3_aa: CAWSWDSNQPQHF
d_call: -; clone_size: few; j_call: TRBJ1-6; v_call: TRBV4-3; cdr3_length: 13; cdr3_nt: TGCGCCAGCAGCCAAGTAAGGGCGTCACCCCTCCACTTT; cdr3_aa: CASSQVRASPLHF
d_call: -; clone_size: -; j_call: TRBJ2-1; v_call: TRBV3-1/TRBV3-2; cdr3_length: 17; cdr3_nt: TGTGCCAGCAGCCAAGAGGTGGCGGGGGCTAGTTACAATGAGCAGTTCTTC; cdr3_aa: CASSQEVAGASYNEQFF
d_call: TRBD2; clone_size: -; j_call: TRBJ2-1; v_call: TRBV15; cdr3_length: 16; cdr3_nt: TGTGCCACCAGCAGAGATGTGGGACTAGCGGACAATGAGCAGTTCTTC; cdr3_aa: CATSRDVGLADNEQFF
d_call: TRBD2; clone_size: -; j_call: TRBJ2-7; v_call: TRBV20-1; cdr3_length: 10; cdr3_nt: TGCAGCTGGGGGGGAACCGAGCAGTACTTC; cdr3_aa: CSWGGTEQYF
d_call: -; clone_size: -; j_call: TRBJ2-3; v_call: TRBV10-1; cdr3_length: 12; cdr3_nt: TGCGCCGGGTCATGGGAAAACGATACGCAGTATTTT; cdr3_aa: CAGSWENDTQYF
d_call: -; clone_size: -; j_call: TRBJ2-3; v_call: TRBV6-1; cdr3_length: 13; cdr3_nt: TGTGCCAGCAGTGAAATAGGCACAGATACGCAGTATTTT; cdr3_aa: CASSEIGTDTQYF
d_call: -; clone_size: -; j_call: TRBJ1-6; v_call: TRBV11-2; cdr3_length: 15; cdr3_nt: TGTGCCAGCACCATCTGGTGGACGGACGGTTCACCCCTCCACTTT; cdr3_aa: CASTIWWTDGSPLHF
d_call: -; clone_size: -; j_call: TRBJ1-3; v_call: TRBV28; cdr3_length: 16; cdr3_nt: TGTGCCAGCAGTTTATCGGCAGTCCGCTCTGGAAACACCATATATTTT; cdr3_aa: CASSLSAVRSGNTIYF
d_call: -; clone_size: -; j_call: TRBJ2-7; v_call: TRBV14; cdr3_length: 15; cdr3_nt: TGTGCCAGCAGCCACGCAACCGTTATTTCCCACGAGCAGTACTTC; cdr3_aa: CASSHATVISHEQYF
d_call: TRBD1; clone_size: -; j_call: TRBJ2-3; v_call: TRBV5-5; cdr3_length: 14; cdr3_nt: TGTGCCAGCAGCTCGGACAGGAGCACAGATACGCAGTATTTT; cdr3_aa: CASSSDRSTDTQYF
d_call: -; clone_size: -; j_call: TRBJ1-6; v_call: TRBV5-1; cdr3_length: 14; cdr3_nt: TGCGCCAGCAGAATCTCGGGGGATAATTCACCCCTCCACTTT; cdr3_aa: CASRISGDNSPLHF
d_call: TRBD1; clone_size: -; j_call: TRBJ2-5; v_call: TRBV6-2/TRBV6-3; cdr3_length: 16; cdr3_nt: TGTGCCAGCAGTTACGCGAGCACAGGGGGCGGTGAGACCCAGTACTTC; cdr3_aa: CASSYASTGGGETQYF